This TCR beta chain was sequenced in a study of blood T cells in healthy people across ages. Whole-study context: When template switching was applied, about one barcoded beta molecule was captured per two T cells.

Whole-study findings and limits: When one million T cells were used, diversity estimates were thought to be underestimates. Strong correlation linked observed beta diversity and percent naive T cells.

Isolation per sample recovered at least 7 million PBMCs. The CDR3 length is 11 residues. J was trimmed by 10 bases and V by 6 bases; bases with no gene match: 5. Germline V gene sequence: CDR1 DFQATT, CDR2 SNEGSKA (reference sequence). A second PCR, run for roughly 7 to 11 cycles, used a sample-barcoded 5' primer plus a J-beta primer mix. TCRdb used MiXCR to reprocess the 5' RACE reads, holding one entry per CDR3 protein. This table holds more than 800,000 distinct CDR3 sequences, 35% to 50% found once. This clonotype was found many times. Its antigen is still unknown. Source material: blood. This receptor was identified in a woman aged 60 to 75 in good health. V is TRBV20-1 and J is TRBJ1-2, with TRBD1 identical over 10 bases. The CDR3 DNA follows: TGCAGTGCCCTGGACAGGGGGGTCTACACCTTC. Translated: CSALDRGVYTF.